The entry that follows covers one T cell receptor beta chain sequence. Its antigen is as yet unknown. The sample originates from a study of OX40 agonist ivuxolimab in advanced cancers. For the study at large: Ivuxolimab, an agonistic anti-OX40 (CD134) antibody, was given to patients. Previous treatment with anti-PD-1, anti-PD-L1 or anti-CTLA-4 therapy was allowed; about 40% had received some. Study-wide results and limits: Partly responding patients at 0.1-3.0 mg/kg showed some of the smallest clonal expansion.

The table came from immunoSEQ multiplex PCR; TCRdb's copy has only in-frame clones and leaves some out. The sample has about 64,000 clones, around 93% seen once. The input for sequencing was CD4+ or CD8+ T cells sorted from blood, taken in a trial of the OX40 agonist ivuxolimab. The receptor was isolated from an adult with an advanced solid tumor such as melanoma, head and neck, liver or kidney cancer.

This CDR3 reads CASSQEFGVAGAPKNIQYF. The CDR3 bases are TGCGCCAGCAGCCAAGAATTTGGGGTAGCCGGAGCTCCCAAAAACATTCAGTACTTC. This rearrangement joins TRBV4-1 to TRBJ2-4, with no clear D. Germline values: CDR1 MGHRA, CDR2 YSYEKL. This CDR3 is built from 19 residues. The V gene lost 0 bases and the J gene lost 2 bases, with 20 bases spanning the gap.